This TCR beta chain was recorded in a study of CD8 T cells in Susac syndrome. Study-level results: The study's TCR sequencing and HLA analysis drew on a certain number of individuals. That number was acknowledged as relatively small.

The V end lost 0 bases, the J end lost 6 bases, and 8 bases lay between the germline ends. CDR3 size: 12 residues. CDR1 and CDR2 from the germline V gene are SQVTM and ANQGSEA. With respect to this clonotype: The target antigen is unknown.

Sequencing of TCR beta was performed on blood CD8+ and CD4+ T cells. When the RNA was reverse transcribed, random hexamers were used with an input of roughly 0.45 to 1 ug. It was immunoSEQ multiplex PCR that amplified TCR beta CDR3 across 54 Vbeta and 13 Jbeta. TCRdb reprocessed the immunoSEQ multiplex PCR reads with MiXCR, giving one entry per CDR3 protein. Of more than 65,000 distinct CDR3 sequences listed, roughly 94% were seen once; the top ten hold over 0.2%. The TCR originated in a human donor in good health. The chain has TRBV29-1 and TRBJ1-2; no clear D. Sequenced input: CD8+ T cells from PBMCs. CDR3 sequence: CSVEEGGDGYTF. In DNA, the CDR3 is TGCAGCGTTGAAGAGGGAGGAGATGGCTACACCTTC.